This is a list of T cell receptor beta chains from one sample in a study of cytomegalovirus exposure and HLA in healthy donors. Profiled with immunoSEQ multiplex PCR; TCRdb holds only in-frame clones, not every one. The sample contains under 200,000 clones, 70% to 85% of which appear only once. Sequenced input: PBMCs. The receptors derive from a man aged 40-49 years in good health and CMV-seronegative. Both conserved end residues are part of each CDR3. D genes are given only for firm matches. Only some rows state a clone size, as once, few, many or a class for expanded clones.

v_gene: TRBV5-1
abundance: NA
j_gene: TRBJ2-3
d_gene: TRBD2
CDR3nt: TGCGCCAGCAGCTTGATGGGACTAGCGGGAGGACCAGATACGCAGTATTTT
CDR3aa: CASSLMGLAGGPDTQYF

v_gene: TRBV27
abundance: NA
j_gene: TRBJ2-6
d_gene: TRBD1
CDR3nt: TGTGCCAGCAGTCTCAGCCCGGGACAGGGGGGTTGGTCTGGGGCCAACGTCCTGACTTTC
CDR3aa: CASSLSPGQGGWSGANVLTF

v_gene: TRBV5-8
abundance: NA
j_gene: TRBJ1-1
d_gene: NA
CDR3nt: TGTGCCAGCAGTAGACAGTTAAACACTGAAGCTTTCTTT
CDR3aa: CASSRQLNTEAFF

v_gene: TRBV4-3
abundance: NA
j_gene: TRBJ2-7
d_gene: NA
CDR3nt: TGCGCCAGCAGCCAAGATAGGAGGGGAGTGGGCGAGCAGTACTTC
CDR3aa: CASSQDRRGVGEQYF

v_gene: TRBV6-5
abundance: NA
j_gene: TRBJ1-1
d_gene: TRBD1
CDR3nt: TGTGCCAGCAGACCGGGACAGGGGCACACTGAAGCTTTCTTT
CDR3aa: CASRPGQGHTEAFF

v_gene: TRBV7-9
abundance: NA
j_gene: TRBJ2-1
d_gene: TRBD2
CDR3nt: TGTGCCAGCAGCTTACTAGGTTTTAGCGGGAGAGACAATGAGCAGTTCTTC
CDR3aa: CASSLLGFSGRDNEQFF

v_gene: TRBV7-6
abundance: NA
j_gene: TRBJ2-2
d_gene: TRBD2
CDR3nt: TGTGCCAGCAGCTTTAGCGGGAGGCGGGACACCGGGGAGCTGTTTTTT
CDR3aa: CASSFSGRRDTGELFF

v_gene: TRBV6-4
abundance: NA
j_gene: TRBJ2-4
d_gene: NA
CDR3nt: TGTGCCAGCAGTGACCCCCCTGGGACTTTCTACAAAAACATTCAGTACTTC
CDR3aa: CASSDPPGTFYKNIQYF

v_gene: TRBV9
abundance: NA
j_gene: TRBJ2-2
d_gene: NA
CDR3nt: TGTGCCAGCAGCCCCAGACCCGGGGCCGGGGAGCTGTTTTTT
CDR3aa: CASSPRPGAGELFF

v_gene: TRBV5-1
abundance: NA
j_gene: TRBJ1-2
d_gene: NA
CDR3nt: TGCGCCAGCAGCTGGCCCTCGGACAGCCATGGCTACACCTTC
CDR3aa: CASSWPSDSHGYTF

v_gene: TRBV7-6
abundance: few
j_gene: TRBJ2-5
d_gene: TRBD2
CDR3nt: TGTGCCAGCACCAGGACTAGCGGGAGGGCTGGAGGAGAGACCCAGTACTTC
CDR3aa: CASTRTSGRAGGETQYF

v_gene: TRBV27
abundance: NA
j_gene: TRBJ2-1
d_gene: TRBD2
CDR3nt: TGTGCCAGCTGGGGGGGAACAAGCTCCTACAATGAGCAGTTCTTC
CDR3aa: CASWGGTSSYNEQFF

v_gene: TRBV4-3
abundance: NA
j_gene: TRBJ2-3
d_gene: NA
CDR3nt: TGCGCCAGCAGCGCAACTAGCCGACACACAGATACGCAGTATTTT
CDR3aa: CASSATSRHTDTQYF

v_gene: TRBV18
abundance: NA
j_gene: TRBJ2-1
d_gene: NA
CDR3nt: TGTGCCAGCTCACTGACCAGGGATGGGGCCAATGAGCAGTTCTTC
CDR3aa: CASSLTRDGANEQFF

v_gene: TRBV12-5
abundance: NA
j_gene: TRBJ2-1
d_gene: TRBD2
CDR3nt: TGTGCTAGTGGTTTGGTATTAGCGGGAGCCAGCAATGAGCAGTTCTTC
CDR3aa: CASGLVLAGASNEQFF

v_gene: TRBV5-1
abundance: NA
j_gene: TRBJ2-7
d_gene: NA
CDR3nt: TGCGCCAGCAGCCAAGGACAGCGGCCCTACGAGCAGTACTTC
CDR3aa: CASSQGQRPYEQYF

v_gene: TRBV15
abundance: NA
j_gene: TRBJ1-3
d_gene: NA
CDR3nt: TGTGCCACCAGCATGGGAGGGACTGGAAACACCATATATTTT
CDR3aa: CATSMGGTGNTIYF

v_gene: TRBV5-1
abundance: NA
j_gene: TRBJ2-7
d_gene: NA
CDR3nt: TGCGCCAGCAGCTGGAGGACGGACCCCTACGAGCAGTACTTC
CDR3aa: CASSWRTDPYEQYF

v_gene: TRBV28
abundance: few
j_gene: TRBJ2-5
d_gene: TRBD1
CDR3nt: TGTGCCAGCAGTTTATCACAGGGGCAAGAGACCCAGTACTTC
CDR3aa: CASSLSQGQETQYF

v_gene: TRBV28
abundance: NA
j_gene: TRBJ1-2
d_gene: TRBD1
CDR3nt: TGTGCCAGCAGTCCCTCCGGACAGGGGGCAGACTATGGCTACACCTTC
CDR3aa: CASSPSGQGADYGYTF

v_gene: TRBV11-2
abundance: once
j_gene: TRBJ2-7
d_gene: NA
CDR3nt: TGTGCCAGCAGCCCCCGACTAGGAGATTCCAGCGAGCAGTACTTC
CDR3aa: CASSPRLGDSSEQYF

v_gene: TRBV5-4
abundance: NA
j_gene: TRBJ2-3
d_gene: TRBD2
CDR3nt: TGTGCCAGCAGCTCCCGGGACTATAACACAGATACGCAGTATTTT
CDR3aa: CASSSRDYNTDTQYF

v_gene: TRBV14
abundance: NA
j_gene: TRBJ2-1
d_gene: NA
CDR3nt: TGTGCCAGCAGCCACCGGGGAAATGAGCAGTTCTTC
CDR3aa: CASSHRGNEQFF

v_gene: TRBV9
abundance: NA
j_gene: TRBJ2-7
d_gene: NA
CDR3nt: NA
CDR3aa: CASSVGPGGRLDHEQYF

v_gene: TRBV4-1
abundance: NA
j_gene: TRBJ1-1
d_gene: NA
CDR3nt: TGCGCCAGCAGCCTTGAGGAGGCCGGAGGGAACACTGAAGCTTTCTTT
CDR3aa: CASSLEEAGGNTEAFF

v_gene: TRBV7-6
abundance: NA
j_gene: TRBJ2-2
d_gene: NA
CDR3nt: TGTGCCAGCAGCGCGACAGTTTCCGGCGAGCTGTTTTTT
CDR3aa: CASSATVSGELFF

v_gene: TRBV2
abundance: NA
j_gene: TRBJ2-1
d_gene: TRBD2
CDR3nt: TGTGCCAGCGTGCCGGCTAGCGGGAGGTCCAATCAGCAGTTCTTC
CDR3aa: CASVPASGRSNQQFF

v_gene: TRBV5-4
abundance: NA
j_gene: TRBJ2-3
d_gene: TRBD2
CDR3nt: TGTGCCAGCAGCCCCGGTGGGGGGGGTTCAGATACGCAGTATTTT
CDR3aa: CASSPGGGGSDTQYF

v_gene: TRBV7-2
abundance: few
j_gene: TRBJ2-6
d_gene: NA
CDR3nt: TGTGCCAGCAGCCCTAACTTCTCTGGGGCCAACGGCCTGACTTTC
CDR3aa: CASSPNFSGANGLTF

v_gene: TRBV14
abundance: NA
j_gene: TRBJ2-7
d_gene: TRBD2
CDR3nt: TGTGCCAGCAGCCAAGATTCTCTAGCGGGAGACGCCTACGAGCAGTACTTC
CDR3aa: CASSQDSLAGDAYEQYF

v_gene: TRBV14
abundance: NA
j_gene: TRBJ2-7
d_gene: TRBD1
CDR3nt: TGTGCCAGCAGCCGCCGAACAGGGGCCCTACTCTACGAGCAGTACTTC
CDR3aa: CASSRRTGALLYEQYF

v_gene: TRBV11-3
abundance: NA
j_gene: TRBJ2-1
d_gene: TRBD2
CDR3nt: TGTGCCAGCAGTCACAGACTAGCGGGAGCGCTCACCTCACGTAATGAGCAGTTCTTC
CDR3aa: CASSHRLAGALTSRNEQFF

v_gene: TRBV19
abundance: NA
j_gene: TRBJ1-5
d_gene: TRBD1
CDR3nt: TGTGCCAGTAGCATGGGACAGGACAATCAGCCCCAGCATTTT
CDR3aa: CASSMGQDNQPQHF

v_gene: TRBV2
abundance: NA
j_gene: TRBJ2-2
d_gene: TRBD1
CDR3nt: TGTGCCAGCAGTGGACAGGGTGAGACTATCACCGGGGAGCTGTTTTTT
CDR3aa: CASSGQGETITGELFF

v_gene: TRBV6-5
abundance: NA
j_gene: TRBJ1-1
d_gene: TRBD1
CDR3nt: TGTGCCAGCAGTTTCGGACAGGGGCAAACTGAAGCTTTCTTT
CDR3aa: CASSFGQGQTEAFF

v_gene: TRBV11-2
abundance: NA
j_gene: TRBJ2-2
d_gene: TRBD1
CDR3nt: TGTGCCAGCAGCTTTTACTACAGGGGAGTTGGTGCCGGGGAGCTGTTTTTT
CDR3aa: CASSFYYRGVGAGELFF

v_gene: TRBV5-4
abundance: NA
j_gene: TRBJ2-3
d_gene: TRBD2
CDR3nt: TGTGCCAGCAGCTCAGGACTAGCGGGAGGGACAGATACGCAGTATTTT
CDR3aa: CASSSGLAGGTDTQYF

v_gene: TRBV10-3
abundance: NA
j_gene: TRBJ1-2
d_gene: NA
CDR3nt: TGTGCCATCAGTGAGTCGTTATCCTATGGCTACACCTTC
CDR3aa: CAISESLSYGYTF

v_gene: TRBV28
abundance: NA
j_gene: TRBJ1-4
d_gene: NA
CDR3nt: TGTGCCAGCAGTTTGTACAGGTTTAATGAAAAACTGTTTTTT
CDR3aa: CASSLYRFNEKLFF

v_gene: TRBV18
abundance: NA
j_gene: TRBJ2-6
d_gene: NA
CDR3nt: TGTGCCAGCTCACCCTTACCCATCGGGGGGCGAACTGGGGCCAACGTCCTGACTTTC
CDR3aa: CASSPLPIGGRTGANVLTF

v_gene: TRBV6-1
abundance: few
j_gene: TRBJ2-7
d_gene: NA
CDR3nt: TGTGCCAGCAGGGGGGCGGACGAATCCTACGAGCAGTACTTC
CDR3aa: CASRGADESYEQYF